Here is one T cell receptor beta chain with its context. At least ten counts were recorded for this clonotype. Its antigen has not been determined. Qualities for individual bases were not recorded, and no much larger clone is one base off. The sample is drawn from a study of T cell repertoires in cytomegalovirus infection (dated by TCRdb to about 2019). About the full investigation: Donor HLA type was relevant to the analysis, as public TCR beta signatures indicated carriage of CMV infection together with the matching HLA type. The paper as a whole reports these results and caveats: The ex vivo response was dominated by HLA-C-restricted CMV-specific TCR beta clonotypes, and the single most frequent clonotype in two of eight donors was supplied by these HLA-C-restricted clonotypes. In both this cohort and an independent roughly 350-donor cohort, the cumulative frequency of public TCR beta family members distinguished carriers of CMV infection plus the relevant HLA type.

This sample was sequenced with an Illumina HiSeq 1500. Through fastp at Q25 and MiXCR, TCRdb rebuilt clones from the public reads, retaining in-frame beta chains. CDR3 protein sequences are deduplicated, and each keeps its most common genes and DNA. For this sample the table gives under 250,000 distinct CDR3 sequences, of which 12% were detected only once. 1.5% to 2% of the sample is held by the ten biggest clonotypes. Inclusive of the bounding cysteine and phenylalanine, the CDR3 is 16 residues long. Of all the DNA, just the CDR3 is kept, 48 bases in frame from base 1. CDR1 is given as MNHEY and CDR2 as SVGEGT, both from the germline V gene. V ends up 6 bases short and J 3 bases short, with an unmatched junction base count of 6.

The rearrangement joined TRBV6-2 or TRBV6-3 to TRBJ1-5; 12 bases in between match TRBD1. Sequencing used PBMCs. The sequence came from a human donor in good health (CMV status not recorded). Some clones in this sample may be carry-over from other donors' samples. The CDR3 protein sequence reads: CASSRDRGLNNQPQHF. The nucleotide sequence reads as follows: TGTGCCAGCAGCCGGGACAGGGGGCTGAACAATCAGCCCCAGCATTTT.